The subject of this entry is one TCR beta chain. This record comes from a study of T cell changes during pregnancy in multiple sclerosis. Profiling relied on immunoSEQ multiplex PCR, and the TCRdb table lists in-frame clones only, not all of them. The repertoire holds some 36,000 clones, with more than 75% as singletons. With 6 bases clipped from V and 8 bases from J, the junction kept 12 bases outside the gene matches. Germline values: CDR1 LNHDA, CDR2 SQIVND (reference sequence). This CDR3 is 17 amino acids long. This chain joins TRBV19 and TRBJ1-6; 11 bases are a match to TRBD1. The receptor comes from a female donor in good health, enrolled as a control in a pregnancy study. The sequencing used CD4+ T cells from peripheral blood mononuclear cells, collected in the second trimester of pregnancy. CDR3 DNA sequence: TGTGCCAGTAGATCGCGGGGACAGGGGGATCTCTATTCACCCCTCCACTTT. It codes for CASRSRGQGDLYSPLHF.